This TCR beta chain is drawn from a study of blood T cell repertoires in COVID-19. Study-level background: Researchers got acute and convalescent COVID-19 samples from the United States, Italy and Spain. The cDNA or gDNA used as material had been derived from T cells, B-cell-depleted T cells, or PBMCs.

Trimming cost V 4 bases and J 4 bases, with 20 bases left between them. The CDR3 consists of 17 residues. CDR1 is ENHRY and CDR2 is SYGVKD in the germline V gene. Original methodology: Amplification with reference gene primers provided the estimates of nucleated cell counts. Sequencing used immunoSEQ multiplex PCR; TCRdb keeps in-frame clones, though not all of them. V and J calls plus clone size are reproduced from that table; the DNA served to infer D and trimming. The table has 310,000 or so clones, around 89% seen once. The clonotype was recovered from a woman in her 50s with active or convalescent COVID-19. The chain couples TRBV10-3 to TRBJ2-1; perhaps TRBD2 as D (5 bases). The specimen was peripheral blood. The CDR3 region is CAISVRGGQRQYNEQFF. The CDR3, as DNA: TGTGCCATCAGTGTTCGGGGTGGTCAGCGACAATACAATGAGCAGTTCTTC.